A single sample gave rise to the 6 T cell receptor beta chains below, sequenced in a study of blood T cell repertoires in COVID-19. Using immunoSEQ multiplex PCR, the repertoire was profiled, and TCRdb retains in-frame clones only, with some absent. The repertoire holds approximately 220,000 clones, with roughly 85% as singletons. Sequencing input: peripheral blood. These receptors all stem from a man aged 45-65 years who had recovered from COVID-19.

The chain recombines TRBV7-9 with TRBJ2-7; 10 bases align to TRBD2. The CDR3 runs to 15 residues. Germline CDR1 SEHNR, CDR2 FQNEAQ (reference sequence). Losses at the gene ends were 3 bases for V and 4 bases for J; bases not matched to a gene: 6. For the CDR3, the DNA is TGTGCCAGCAGCTTTTCGGGACTAGCGTCTTACGAGCAGTACTTC. It codes for CASSFSGLASYEQYF.

This rearrangement joins TRBV5-4 to TRBJ2-2; TRBD1 might be the D (6 bases). The CDR3 sequence is 15 residues long. V was shortened by 2 bases and J by 4 bases, with 12 bases between the two germline ends. CDR1 is SGHNT and CDR2 is YYREEE in the germline V gene (reference sequence). This chain's CDR3 is CASSFFQGFTGELFF. CDR3 sequence (DNA): TGTGCCAGCAGCTTTTTCCAGGGGTTCACCGGGGAGCTGTTTTTT.

This clone was seen a few times. The chain has TRBV27 and TRBJ1-3; D is unclear. V shed 5 bases and J shed 1 base, with 12 bases lying between them. Germline CDR1 and CDR2: MNHEY and SMNVEV (reference sequence). The CDR3 is 15 residues long. The CDR3 region is CASSPLGSSGNTIYF. The CDR3 DNA is TGTGCCAGCAGTCCCCTAGGTAGTTCTGGAAACACCATATATTTT.

Remarks on this clone: At the DNA level, this CDR3 is encoded by other sequences in the same sample as well. J is TRBJ1-5 and V is TRBV19; the match to TRBD1 covers 8 bases. This CDR3 has 13 residues. Trimming cost V 7 bases and J 2 bases; bases outside gene matches: 1. CDR1 LNHDA and CDR2 SQIVND come from the germline V gene (reference sequence). DNA of the CDR3: TGTGCCAGTAAGGACAGGGGCAATCAGCCCCAGCATTTT. Amino acid sequence: CASKDRGNQPQHF.

This chain uses TRBV19 with TRBJ1-1; 7 positions match TRBD1. The ends lost 3 bases at V and 4 bases at J; junction bases unmatched: 17. The CDR3 is 18 amino acids. The germline CDR1 and CDR2 sequences are LNHDA and SQIVND (reference sequence). Written as DNA, the CDR3 is TGTGCCAGTAGTATTAAGGTCTTACAGGGGTCGGGGACCACTGAAGCTTTCTTT. This sequence encodes CASSIKVLQGSGTTEAFF.

This chain connects TRBV25-1 to TRBJ2-1, with D perhaps TRBD2 (5 bases). Germline V gene sequence: CDR1 MGHDK, CDR2 SYGVNS. The CDR3 extends over 15 amino acids. With 1 base removed from V and 6 bases from J, the gap between germline ends came to 13 bases. In nucleotides, the CDR3 is TGTGCCAGCAGTGAATCCAAACGGACTGGCAATGAGCAGTTCTTC. The encoded protein is CASSESKRTGNEQFF.